A selection of T cell receptor beta chains follows, all from one sample in a study of cytomegalovirus exposure and HLA in healthy donors. Some clones are missing from TCRdb's copy, which holds only in-frame ones; the method was immunoSEQ multiplex PCR. The table has approximately 73,000 clones, about 64% seen once. Specimen: PBMCs. The receptors were sampled from a man aged 30 to 39 in good health and CMV-seropositive. The CDR3 runs from the conserved cysteine through the conserved F or W.

j_call v_call cdr3_aa
TRBJ2-3 TRBV19 CASSTEVSTQYF
TRBJ1-3 TRBV5-4 CASSPREGTGNTIYF
TRBJ2-3 TRBV5-1 CASRASGGNTQYF
TRBJ1-5 TRBV5-6 CASSLLYSNQPQHF
TRBJ1-6 TRBV27 CASSPVTAQGAYSPLHF
TRBJ1-1 TRBV5-4 CASSSTVNTEAFF
TRBJ1-2 TRBV13 CASSFQGAGYGYTF
TRBJ2-3 TRBV19 CASSTMQGRRTDTQYF
TRBJ2-1 TRBV7-9 CASDQENNEQFF
TRBJ1-5 TRBV15 CATSASQGGSQPQHF
TRBJ1-4 TRBV6-5 CASSYNGQGGEKLFF
TRBJ2-3 TRBV9 CASSVVLDRRTDTQYF
TRBJ1-1 TRBV10-1 CASSEYRGITEAFF
TRBJ2-1 TRBV9 CASAGTSGGAWEQFF
TRBJ2-3 TRBV9 CASSVVSGTDTQYF
TRBJ2-7 TRBV2 CASTLTGSTYEQYF